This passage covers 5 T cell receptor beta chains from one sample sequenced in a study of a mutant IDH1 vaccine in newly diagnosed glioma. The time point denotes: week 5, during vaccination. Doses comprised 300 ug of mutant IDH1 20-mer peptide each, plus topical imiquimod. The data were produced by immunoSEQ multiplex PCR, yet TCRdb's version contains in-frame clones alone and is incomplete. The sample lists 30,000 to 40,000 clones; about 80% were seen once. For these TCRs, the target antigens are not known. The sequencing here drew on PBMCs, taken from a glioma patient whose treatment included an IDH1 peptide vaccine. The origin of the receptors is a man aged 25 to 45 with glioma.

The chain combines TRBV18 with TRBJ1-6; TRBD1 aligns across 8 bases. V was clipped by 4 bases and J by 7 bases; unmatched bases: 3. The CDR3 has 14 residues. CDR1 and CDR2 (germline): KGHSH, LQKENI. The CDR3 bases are TGTGCCAGCTCACTGGGACAGGAGAATTCACCCCTCCACTTT. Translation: CASSLGQENSPLHF.

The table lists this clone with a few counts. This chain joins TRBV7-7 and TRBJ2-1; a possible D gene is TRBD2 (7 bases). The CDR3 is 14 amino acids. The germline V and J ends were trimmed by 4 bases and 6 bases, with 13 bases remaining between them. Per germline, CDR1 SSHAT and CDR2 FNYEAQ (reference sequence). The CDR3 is CASSSSGGSNEQFF. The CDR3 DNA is TGTGCCAGCAGCTCCTCGGGGGGCTCCAATGAGCAGTTCTTC.

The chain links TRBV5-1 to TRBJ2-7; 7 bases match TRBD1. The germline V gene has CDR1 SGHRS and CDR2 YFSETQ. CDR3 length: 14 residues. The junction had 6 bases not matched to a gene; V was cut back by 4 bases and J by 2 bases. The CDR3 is CASSTDRSPYEQYF. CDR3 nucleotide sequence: TGCGCCAGCAGCACGGACAGGTCTCCCTACGAGCAGTACTTC. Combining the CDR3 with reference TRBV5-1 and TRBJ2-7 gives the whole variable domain KAGVTQTPRYLIKTRGQQVTLSCSPISGHRSVSWYQQTPGQGLQFLFEYFSETQRNKGNFPGRFSGRQFSNSRSEMNVSTLELGDSALYLCASSTDRSPYEQYFGPGTRLTVT.

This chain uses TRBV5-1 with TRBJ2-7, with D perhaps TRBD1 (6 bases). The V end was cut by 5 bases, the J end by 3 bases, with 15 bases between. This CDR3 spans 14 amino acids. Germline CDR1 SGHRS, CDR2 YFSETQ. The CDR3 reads CASRRGQQLYEQYF. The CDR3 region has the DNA TGCGCCAGCAGACGTGGACAGCAACTCTACGAGCAGTACTTC.

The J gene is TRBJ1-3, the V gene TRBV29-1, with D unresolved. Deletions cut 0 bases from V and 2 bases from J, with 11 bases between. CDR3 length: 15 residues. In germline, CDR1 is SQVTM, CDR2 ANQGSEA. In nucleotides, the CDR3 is TGCAGCGTTGAAGACCGGGGAAATGCTGGAAACACCATATATTTT. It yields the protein CSVEDRGNAGNTIYF.